These 26 T cell receptor beta chains came from one sample sequenced in a study of cytomegalovirus exposure and HLA in healthy donors. Sequenced by immunoSEQ multiplex PCR; TCRdb stores in-frame clones only, minus some. The sample yields about 79,000 clones, 93% seen once. The specimen was PBMCs. All receptors come from a woman younger than 45 in good health and CMV-seronegative.

V usage is TRBV7-2 and J usage is TRBJ2-6; D might be TRBD1 (6 bases). V was trimmed by 5 bases and J by 0 bases, leaving 14 bases between them. This CDR3 is 17 amino acids long. Germline-derived CDR1 and CDR2 are SGHTA and FQGNSA. Here the CDR3 reads CASSMDRPGSGANVLTF. CDR3 sequence (DNA): TGTGCCAGCAGCATGGACAGACCAGGCTCTGGGGCCAACGTCCTGACTTTC.

CDR3 protein: CASSLGGIQETQYF. The CDR3 DNA is TGTGCCAGCAGCCTCGGGGGGATACAAGAGACCCAGTACTTC. The V gene is TRBV6-1, the J gene TRBJ2-5; 7 bases fit TRBD2. The germline V gene has CDR1 MNHNS and CDR2 SASEGT. J gave up 2 bases and V 6 bases, and 6 bases lay outside the gene matches. The CDR3 is 14 residues long.

This chain links TRBV28 with TRBJ2-3, with a possible D match to TRBD2 (5 bases). V lost 2 bases to trimming and J lost 0 bases, with 12 bases between them. Germline CDR1 MDHEN, CDR2 SYDVKM. The CDR3 totals 16 residues. CDR3 sequence (DNA): TGTGCCAGCAGTTTAGGAGGCGGGTCAAGCACAGATACGCAGTATTTT. Translation gives CASSLGGGSSTDTQYF. Using reference TRBV28 and TRBJ2-3 for the parts outside the CDR3, the full variable domain is DVKVTQSSRYLVKRTGEKVFLECVQDMDHENMFWYRQDPGLGLRLIYFSYDVKMKEKGDIPEGYSVSREKKERFSLILESASTNQTSMYLCASSLGGGSSTDTQYFGPGTRLTVL.

CDR3 DNA sequence: TGTGCCAGCAAAGGAGGGCTGTCCTATGGCTACACCTTC. Protein: CASKGGLSYGYTF. The gene calls are TRBV28 and TRBJ1-2; D gene uncertain. This CDR3 contains 13 residues. Between the trimmed V and J ends, which lost 7 bases and 4 bases, there was a span of 13 bases. Germline-derived CDR1 and CDR2 are MDHEN and SYDVKM.

This clone came up a few times. The rearrangement links TRBV2 to TRBJ1-5; no reliable D call. The CDR3 consists of 13 residues. Trimming stripped 5 bases from V and 6 bases from J, with 11 bases between. Germline values: CDR1 SNHLY, CDR2 FYNNEI. The CDR3 DNA reads as TGTGCCAGCAGTCTCGACAACGTTCAGCCCCAGCATTTT. This codes for CASSLDNVQPQHF.

The chain joins TRBV4-1 to TRBJ2-5; TRBD2 matches 15 bases. The length of the CDR3 is 16 residues. The V and J ends lost 3 bases and 5 bases, in that order; junction bases with no gene match: 4. CDR1 MGHRA and CDR2 YSYEKL come from the germline V gene. The CDR3 sequence is CASSQAGLAGGETQYF. CDR3 bases: TGCGCCAGCAGCCAGGCTGGACTAGCGGGGGGGGAGACCCAGTACTTC.

This chain links TRBV19 with TRBJ1-2; a possible D gene is TRBD1 (5 bases). V was pared by 6 bases and J by 3 bases, with 17 bases between. The CDR3 has 15 amino acids. Germline CDR1 and CDR2: LNHDA and SQIVND (reference sequence). CDR3 sequence (DNA): TGTGCCAGTAGGCTTACAGGTAAAGGAGACTATGGCTACACCTTC. The encoded protein is CASRLTGKGDYGYTF.

The chain recombines TRBV25-1 with TRBJ2-5, with TRBD1 identical over 10 bases. Per germline, CDR1 MGHDK and CDR2 SYGVNS. The V gene end was trimmed by 4 bases and the J gene end by 5 bases; junction bases not matched to a gene: 7. This CDR3 is built from 15 residues. CDR3 in amino acids: CASSALTGGAETQYF. CDR3 DNA: TGTGCCAGCAGTGCTTTGACAGGGGGCGCGGAGACCCAGTACTTC.

The CDR3 bases are TGTGCCAGCAGCTCGATTAGAGGGGGGGATTCCTATGGCTACACCTTC. Protein: CASSSIRGGDSYGYTF. The chain joins TRBV7-2 to TRBJ1-2, with a tentative D call TRBD1 (6 bases). The CDR3 totals 16 residues. The V and J ends lost 4 bases and 4 bases respectively, with 19 bases between them. Germline V gives CDR1 SGHTA, CDR2 FQGNSA.

This clone appeared once. This rearrangement joins TRBV6-1 to TRBJ1-2, with D tentatively TRBD1 (5 bases). V was trimmed by 4 bases and J by 4 bases, leaving 16 bases between them. The CDR3 is made up of 15 amino acids. CDR1 MNHNS and CDR2 SASEGT come from the germline V gene. The DNA of the CDR3 is TGTGCCAGCAGTGGGTCTAGAGACAGCCTCTATGGCTACACCTTC. This encodes CASSGSRDSLYGYTF.

The V call is TRBV28, the J call TRBJ2-7, with D possibly being TRBD1 (5 bases). Per germline, CDR1 MDHEN and CDR2 SYDVKM. This CDR3 region has 16 residues. V dropped 3 bases and J dropped 7 bases, with 22 bases sitting between them. DNA of the CDR3: TGTGCCAGCAGTTTCGGACAAAGTAGGAAACTCTGGGAGCAGTACTTC. Translation gives CASSFGQSRKLWEQYF.

The chain combines TRBV7-9 with TRBJ1-2, with 7 positions matching TRBD1. CDR3 length: 13 residues. From germline, CDR1 is SEHNR and CDR2 FQNEAQ (reference sequence). V dropped 3 bases and J dropped 4; count of bases not matched to a gene: 2. Here the CDR3 reads CASSLGDSYGYTF. The CDR3 DNA sequence: TGTGCCAGCAGCTTGGGGGACAGCTATGGCTACACCTTC. Variable domain in full (rest from reference TRBV7-9 and TRBJ1-2): DTGVSQNPRHKITKRGQNVTFRCDPISEHNRLYWYRQTLGQGPEFLTYFQNEAQLEKSRLLSDRFSAERPKGSFSTLEIQRTEQGDSAMYLCASSLGDSYGYTFGSGTRLTVV.

This clone was counted a single time. The chain joins TRBV7-9 to TRBJ2-7, with D hard to call. Germline V gene data show CDR1 as SEHNR and CDR2 as FQNEAQ (reference sequence). The CDR3 runs to 12 residues. The V end was cut by 6 bases, the J end by 2 bases, with 8 bases between. The CDR3 DNA reads TGTGCCAGCAGGGTCGAGACCTACGAGCAGTACTTC. As protein: CASRVETYEQYF.

The gene calls are TRBV29-1 and TRBJ1-1, with D hard to call. The CDR3 runs 12 residues. Trimming cost V 6 bases and J 3 bases, with 11 bases left between them. Germline loops: CDR1 SQVTM, CDR2 ANQGSEA. CDR3 DNA: TGCAGCGTATACCGGGAGGACACTGAAGCTTTCTTT. This codes for CSVYREDTEAFF.

This sequence joins TRBV19 and TRBJ2-3; a weak D match, TRBD1 (5 bases). V shed 8 bases and J shed 0 bases, with 12 bases lying between them. This CDR3 has 14 amino acids. Germline V CDR1 and CDR2: LNHDA, SQIVND (reference sequence). The CDR3 sequence is CASARVDSTDTQYF. The CDR3 nucleotides read TGTGCCAGTGCCAGGGTGGATAGCACAGATACGCAGTATTTT.

The rearrangement joins TRBV6-1 to TRBJ2-7; 10 nucleotides match TRBD1. This CDR3 is 15 amino acids long. Germline assignment: CDR1 MNHNS and CDR2 SASEGT. The J segment lost 2 bases and the V segment lost 2 bases, leaving 3 bases of the junction unmatched. DNA for the CDR3: TGTGCCAGCAGTGAACAGGGGACAGGGGCCTACGAGCAGTACTTC. The encoded protein is CASSEQGTGAYEQYF.

This chain joins TRBV7-9 and TRBJ1-2, with TRBD1 matching 7 bases. V shed 7 bases and J 4 bases; nucleotides not matched to a gene: 9. Germline CDR1 reads SEHNR; CDR2 reads FQNEAQ (reference sequence). This CDR3 is built from 14 residues. DNA for the CDR3: TGTGCCAGCAATCGACAGGGATCTAGCTATGGCTACACCTTC. Translated, it gives CASNRQGSSYGYTF.

V is TRBV2 and J is TRBJ1-2; possibly TRBD1 for D (6 bases). Between the trimmed V and J ends, which lost 6 bases and 0 bases, there was a span of 11 bases. In germline, CDR1 is SNHLY, CDR2 FYNNEI. This CDR3 has 14 residues. CDR3 sequence (DNA): TGTGCCAGCAGACTTAGGACAGCTAACTATGGCTACACCTTC. Residues: CASRLRTANYGYTF.

This clone was picked up a small number of times. The genes are TRBV11-2 and TRBJ1-5; possibly TRBD1 for D (6 bases). The CDR3 has 13 amino acids. Trimming shortened V by 6 bases and J by 1 base, and 7 bases separated the two germline ends. CDR1 and CDR2 from the germline V gene are SGHAT and FQNNGV. Here the CDR3 DNA reads TGTGCCAGCAGTGGACAGAGCAATCAGCCCCAGCATTTT. It codes for CASSGQSNQPQHF.

The chain couples TRBV7-9 to TRBJ2-3, with 10 bases that match TRBD2. With V trimmed by 5 bases and J by 1 base, 3 bases remained unmatched. The length of the CDR3 is 15 residues. The germline V gene has CDR1 SEHNR and CDR2 FQNEAQ (reference sequence). The CDR3, as DNA: TGTGCCAGCAGCCTCGGACTAGCGGGCACAGATACGCAGTATTTT. It is translated as CASSLGLAGTDTQYF.

CDR3 residues: CASSLASPGGIGETQYF. The CDR3, as DNA: TGTGCCAGCAGCTTAGCGTCTCCGGGAGGGATTGGGGAGACCCAGTACTTC. V is TRBV7-9 and J is TRBJ2-5, with 8 bases fitting TRBD2. The CDR3 is 17 amino acids. V dropped 0 bases and J dropped 5; count of bases not matched to a gene: 11. Per the germline V gene, CDR1 is SEHNR and CDR2 is FQNEAQ (reference sequence).

The rearrangement uses TRBV7-6 and TRBJ1-2; D gene uncertain. Trimming removed 7 bases at V and 7 bases at J, with 13 bases between. The CDR3 is 12 residues long. Looked up from germline, CDR1 is SGHVS and CDR2 is FNYEAQ. The CDR3, as DNA: TGTGCCAGCACGTCCGGTAGAGGTGGCTACACCTTC. It encodes CASTSGRGGYTF. Supplemented by reference TRBV7-6 and TRBJ1-2, the full variable domain reads GAGVSQSPRYKVTKRGQDVALRCDPISGHVSLYWYRQALGQGPEFLTYFNYEAQQDKSGLPNDRFSAERPEGSISTLTIQRTEQRDSAMYRCASTSGRGGYTFGSGTRLTVV.

The genes are TRBV4-2 and TRBJ2-5; 15 bases map to TRBD2. The junction had 6 bases not matched to a gene; V was cut back by 0 bases and J by 1 base. Germline CDR1 LGHNA, CDR2 YNFKEQ. The CDR3 covers 19 residues. The CDR3 reads CASSQDGTSGGWIQETQYF. The CDR3, as DNA: TGTGCCAGCAGCCAAGATGGGACTAGCGGGGGGTGGATCCAAGAGACCCAGTACTTC.

The chain combines TRBV7-2 with TRBJ1-2; TRBD1 matches 7 bases. From germline, CDR1 is SGHTA and CDR2 FQGNSA. This CDR3 has 14 amino acids. The ends lost 4 bases at V and 4 bases at J; junction bases unmatched: 6. The DNA for the CDR3 is TGTGCCAGCAGCTCTCCGGGACAGACCTATGGCTACACCTTC. Protein sequence: CASSSPGQTYGYTF.

The chain carries TRBV28 and TRBJ2-7, with D possibly TRBD1 on 5 matching bases. Germline CDR1 MDHEN, CDR2 SYDVKM. The CDR3 is made up of 16 amino acids. V lost 3 bases, J lost 0 bases, and 15 bases lay in between. CDR3 region: CASSFLFDRYSYEQYF. CDR3 DNA sequence: TGTGCCAGCAGTTTTTTGTTTGACAGATACTCCTACGAGCAGTACTTC. The full variable domain, in which reference TRBV28 and TRBJ2-7 provide the parts outside the CDR3, is DVKVTQSSRYLVKRTGEKVFLECVQDMDHENMFWYRQDPGLGLRLIYFSYDVKMKEKGDIPEGYSVSREKKERFSLILESASTNQTSMYLCASSFLFDRYSYEQYFGPGTRLTVT.

The chain combines TRBV18 with TRBJ1-1; D is possibly TRBD1 (5 bases). The V gene's germline CDR1 is KGHSH and CDR2 LQKENI. The CDR3 runs 14 residues. Trimming stripped 3 bases from V and 1 base from J, with 9 bases between. CDR3 sequence: CASSPDTRNTEAFF. CDR3 DNA sequence: TGTGCCAGCTCACCGGACACTCGGAACACTGAAGCTTTCTTT.